Following are 22 T cell receptor beta chains from one sample sequenced in a study of blood T cell repertoires in COVID-19. Method: immunoSEQ multiplex PCR; TCRdb's copy keeps in-frame clones and lacks some. The data contain under 100,000 clones, around 83% of them singletons. Sequenced material: peripheral blood. These receptors were collected from an older woman with acute or convalescent COVID-19.

The chain carries TRBV5-6 and TRBJ2-1, with TRBD2 matching over 10 bases. The CDR3 extends over 15 amino acids. J was trimmed by 4 bases and V by 4 bases; bases with no gene match: 5. Germline CDR1 SGHDT, CDR2 YYEEEE. The DNA of the CDR3 is TGTGCCAGCAGCAGGACTAGCGGTTATTACAATGAGCAGTTCTTC. Protein product: CASSRTSGYYNEQFF.

The V and J genes are TRBV6-6 and TRBJ2-7, with D perhaps TRBD1 (7 bases). The CDR3 has 15 residues. V gave up 0 bases and J gave up 3 bases, with 12 bases separating them. The germline CDR1 and CDR2 sequences are MNHNY and SVGAGI (reference sequence). The CDR3: CASSYSRGERYEQYF. The CDR3 nucleotides are TGTGCCAGCAGTTACTCCAGGGGGGAGCGCTACGAGCAGTACTTC.

This clone was picked up a small number of times. The V and J genes are TRBV5-1 and TRBJ1-5; 8 bases match TRBD1. The CDR3 has 16 amino acids. Germline V lookup: CDR1 SGHRS, CDR2 YFSETQ. Germline trimming cut 4 bases from V and 4 bases from J; bases unmatched to any gene: 10. CDR3 bases: TGCGCCAGCAGCCCGGGGCCGACAGGGGAGAATCAGCCCCAGCATTTT. Residues: CASSPGPTGENQPQHF.

This rearrangement joins TRBV2 to TRBJ2-7; no firm D call. The CDR3 consists of 13 residues. Germline lookup yields CDR1 SNHLY and CDR2 FYNNEI. V lost 4 bases and J 2 bases, leaving 9 bases between the germline ends. The CDR3 sequence is CASSGPGPYEQYF. CDR3 sequence (DNA): TGTGCCAGCAGTGGTCCAGGCCCCTACGAGCAGTACTTC.

The V gene is TRBV19, the J gene TRBJ1-2, with 10 bases aligning to TRBD1. In germline, CDR1 is LNHDA, CDR2 SQIVND (reference sequence). This CDR3 spans 15 amino acids. V was clipped by 6 bases and J by 4 bases; unmatched bases: 8. The CDR3 DNA follows: TGTGCCAGTAGCCCTGGGACAGGGGAAACCTATGGCTACACCTTC. This sequence encodes CASSPGTGETYGYTF.

The rearrangement joins TRBV5-5 to TRBJ2-5; possible D gene TRBD1, 5 bases. Per the germline V gene, CDR1 is SGHKS and CDR2 is YYEKEE (reference sequence). This CDR3 comprises 15 residues. V shed 0 bases and J shed 1 base, with 10 bases lying between them. In DNA, the CDR3 is TGTGCCAGCAGCTTGGGGGGCTGGGGCCAAGAGACCCAGTACTTC. It translates to CASSLGGWGQETQYF.

The rearrangement links TRBV30 to TRBJ1-5; D not certain. Trimming stripped 4 bases from V and 6 bases from J, with 16 bases between. Germline V gene sequence: CDR1 GTSNPN, CDR2 SVGIG (reference sequence). The CDR3 loop spans 14 amino acids. The CDR3 nucleotides read TGTGCCTGGAATTCTGTGGCGGGGTCTCAGCCCCAGCATTTT. Translating it yields CAWNSVAGSQPQHF.

This clone appeared a few times. This is likely a read error, given that the CDR3 carries no conserved phenylalanine or tryptophan at its end. The limits of the CDR3 on the DNA are not certain, so only TCRdb's listed CDR3 is given. The CDR3 protein is CASSLIIGQSPRWI. This chain links TRBV7-2 with TRBJ2-7; the table's D call TRBD1 went unverified against the DNA. Inclusive of both ends, the CDR3 amounts to 14 amino acids. The germline CDR1 and CDR2 sequences are SGHTA and FQGNSA.

The chain joins TRBV7-6 to TRBJ1-1; 7 bases fit TRBD1. Germline CDR1 reads SGHVS; CDR2 reads FNYEAQ. The CDR3 runs to 18 residues. Trimming at V came to 1 base and at J to 0 bases, leaving 11 bases not matched to a gene. This CDR3 is CASSLVSPQGQLNTEAFF. CDR3 DNA sequence: TGTGCCAGCAGCTTAGTATCCCCCCAGGGACAGTTGAACACTGAAGCTTTCTTT.

This sequence joins TRBV6-5 and TRBJ2-7; TRBD1 agrees at 8 bases. The CDR3 covers 14 residues. Germline CDR1 MNHEY, CDR2 SVGAGI. The V segment lost 7 bases and the J segment 4 bases; nucleotides outside the gene matches: 9. The CDR3 loop reads CASTPGTGLYEQYF. The CDR3 DNA sequence: TGTGCCAGCACCCCCGGGACAGGTTTATACGAGCAGTACTTC.

The chain's CDR3 is CASSVLGQGEETQYF. The CDR3 DNA reads TGCGCCAGCAGTGTTCTTGGGCAGGGGGAAGAGACCCAGTACTTC. V is TRBV5-1 and J is TRBJ2-5, with TRBD1 identical over 7 bases. The CDR3 length is 15 residues. Germline CDR1 reads SGHRS; CDR2 reads YFSETQ. V was clipped by 5 bases and J by 3 bases; unmatched bases: 10.

This clone occurred once. The CDR3 loop reads CASSQDPGLFYGYTF. DNA for the CDR3: TGTGCCAGCAGCCAAGATCCGGGACTGTTCTATGGCTACACCTTC. V usage is TRBV3-1 (or the pseudogene TRBV3-2) and J usage is TRBJ1-2; D perhaps matches TRBD1 (5 bases). Trimming cost V 0 bases and J 4 bases, with 12 bases left between them. The germline V gene has CDR1 LGHDT and CDR2 YNNKEL (reference sequence). This CDR3 comprises 15 residues.

The V and J genes are TRBV2 and TRBJ1-4; no reliable D call. V was trimmed by 7 bases and J by 0 bases, leaving 9 bases between them. Germline-derived CDR1 and CDR2 are SNHLY and FYNNEI. The CDR3 contains 14 residues. CDR3 DNA: TGTGCCAGCATTGGAGGAGCAACTAATGAAAAACTGTTTTTT. It yields the protein CASIGGATNEKLFF.

This clone was detected only once. This chain uses TRBV7-6 with TRBJ1-1, with a possible D match to TRBD1 (6 bases). The CDR3 runs to 15 residues. CDR1 SGHVS and CDR2 FNYEAQ come from the germline V gene. V lost 1 base to trimming and J lost 7 bases, with 16 bases between them. For the CDR3, the DNA is TGTGCCAGCAGCTTAGGTTCGGACAGTTCCTATGAAGCTTTCTTT. This sequence encodes CASSLGSDSSYEAFF.

The chain is built from TRBV24-1 and TRBJ2-3; D possibly corresponds to TRBD2 (6 bases). Trimming left V 9 bases short and J 1 base short, with 10 bases between. Germline assignment: CDR1 KGHDR and CDR2 SFDVKD. The CDR3 spans 13 residues. The CDR3 nucleotides are TGTGCCACCGGGGAGCGGGGCACAGATACGCAGTATTTT. This sequence encodes CATGERGTDTQYF.

V and J are TRBV7-2 and TRBJ1-1, with D possibly being TRBD1 (5 bases). Germline V lookup: CDR1 SGHTA, CDR2 FQGNSA. V was cut by 4 bases and J by 4 bases, with 10 bases left in between. This CDR3 spans 13 amino acids. The CDR3 region is CASSSSGSTEAFF. The CDR3, as DNA: TGTGCCAGCAGCTCTTCAGGGTCCACTGAAGCTTTCTTT.

This clone appeared a few times. The chain has TRBV7-9 and TRBJ1-1; perhaps TRBD1 as D (5 bases). Looked up from germline, CDR1 is SEHNR and CDR2 is FQNEAQ (reference sequence). The length of the CDR3 is 13 residues. With 5 bases removed from V and 0 bases from J, the gap between germline ends came to 7 bases. The CDR3 loop is CASSQTVNTEAFF. The CDR3 coding sequence is TGTGCCAGCAGCCAGACAGTGAACACTGAAGCTTTCTTT.

The chain combines TRBV11-3 with TRBJ1-1; 9 positions match TRBD1. Trimming removed 3 bases from V and 11 bases from J; junction bases left unmatched: 13. This CDR3 contains 15 residues. Germline loops: CDR1 SGHNT, CDR2 YENEEA. The CDR3 protein is CASSFTGGAGAGAFF. The CDR3 DNA is TGTGCCAGCAGCTTTACAGGGGGCGCTGGGGCTGGGGCTTTCTTT.

The rearrangement joins TRBV6-5 to TRBJ2-7, with TRBD2 matching over 7 bases. Germline V gene sequence: CDR1 MNHEY, CDR2 SVGAGI. V lost 2 bases and J lost 2; bases outside the gene matches: 6. The CDR3 covers 15 residues. The CDR3 DNA follows: TGTGCCAGCAGTTACGGCGGGAGAGCCACCTACGAGCAGTACTTC. This codes for CASSYGGRATYEQYF.

The rearrangement uses TRBV28 and TRBJ1-1, with 9 bases aligning to TRBD1. CDR3 length: 17 residues. The junction had 15 bases not matched to a gene; V was cut back by 5 bases and J by 5 bases. Germline V gives CDR1 MDHEN, CDR2 SYDVKM. The CDR3 DNA sequence: TGTGCCAGCAGTGCCGAATTAGGGGACAGGGCTGGGACTGAAGCTTTCTTT. Translation: CASSAELGDRAGTEAFF.

The J gene is TRBJ1-2, the V gene TRBV19, with 9 bases fitting TRBD1. CDR1 LNHDA and CDR2 SQIVND come from the germline V gene (reference sequence). This CDR3 is 15 amino acids long. The junction had 13 bases not matched to a gene; V was cut back by 8 bases and J by 6 bases. The CDR3 sequence: CASSDRGMGSDGYTF. The CDR3 nucleotides are TGTGCCAGTTCGGACAGGGGAATGGGGTCGGATGGCTACACCTTC.

This clone has just one count. J is TRBJ1-1 and V is TRBV10-2, with 8 nucleotides matching TRBD1. The length of the CDR3 is 14 residues. With V trimmed by 6 bases and J by 4 bases, 7 bases remained unmatched. Germline assignment: CDR1 WSHSY and CDR2 SAAADI. The CDR3 is CASRGQVVFTEAFF. The CDR3 bases are TGCGCCAGCAGGGGACAGGTTGTTTTCACTGAAGCTTTCTTT.